This T cell receptor (beta chain) was found in a study of Graves' ophthalmopathy and Graves' hyperthyroidism. This clonotype was picked up many times. Transcripts of RNA were the source for amplifying TCR beta CDR3 regions. HTBI-primed RT-PCR formed the first round, and a multiplex PCR formed the second. TCRdb reprocessed the multiplex PCR reads with MiXCR, giving one entry per CDR3 protein. The table lists 350,000 to 400,000 distinct CDR3 sequences, less than 20% of them singletons. The CDR3 covers 16 residues. V trimming: 5 bases; J trimming: 3 bases; junction bases outside the gene matches: 9. The V gene's germline CDR1 is LNHDA and CDR2 SQIVND (reference sequence).

The receptor's source is a woman in her late teens or twenties with stable Graves' hyperthyroidism. Sequencing was performed on peripheral blood. The gene calls are TRBV19 and TRBJ1-5; 8 bases are a match to TRBD1. This chain's CDR3 is CASSRRTGPNNQPQHF. The CDR3 DNA is TGTGCCAGTAGTCGCCGGACAGGGCCAAACAATCAGCCCCAGCATTTT.